The clone carrying this TCR beta chain appeared a single time. Its antigen is currently unknown. These donors were members of the roughly 110-subject validation cohort, a group separate from the approximately 670-subject first cohort. The sample is drawn from a study of cytomegalovirus exposure and HLA in healthy donors. Study-level points and caveats: The TCR clusters that emerged in the first cohort tended, a later analysis found, to co-occur in the 120 or so validation repertoires.

The data were produced by immunoSEQ multiplex PCR, yet TCRdb's version contains in-frame clones alone and is incomplete. Altogether about 130,000 clones are present, around 94% being singletons, with the ten largest covering roughly 1.3%. This receptor was obtained from a woman younger than 35 in good health and CMV-seronegative. The sequenced material came from PBMCs.

The CDR3 region has the DNA TGTGCCAGCTCACTTACGGGACAGGGGAACACTGAAGCTTTCTTT. The encoded protein is CASSLTGQGNTEAFF. V is TRBV18 and J is TRBJ1-1; TRBD1 aligns across 9 bases. V lost 4 bases and J lost 1; bases outside the gene matches: 4. Germline V gene data show CDR1 as KGHSH and CDR2 as LQKENI. This CDR3 is 15 amino acids long.